This TCR beta chain was profiled in a study of T cell responses to AZD1222 COVID-19 vaccine. General study points: Only six people who got AZD1222 tested seropositive at baseline.

The CDR3 loop spans 13 amino acids. Per germline, CDR1 GTSNPN and CDR2 SVGIG (reference sequence). V was cut by 0 bases and J by 4 bases, with 8 bases left in between. Libraries were prepared by immunoSEQ multiplex PCR; TCRdb keeps only in-frame clonotypes and omits some of them. In the table there are 60,000 to 85,000 clones, more than 60% of which are singletons. Remarks on this clone: What it recognizes is unknown.

This chain uses TRBV30 with TRBJ2-3, with D perhaps given as TRBD1 or TRBD2 (6 bases each). Sequenced material: peripheral blood, taken 28 days after the second dose of the MenACWY control vaccine. This TCR came from an adult who received the MenACWY meningococcal vaccine as a control. The CDR3 sequence: CAWSVRGPDTQYF. The CDR3 DNA sequence: TGTGCCTGGAGTGTACGGGGGCCAGATACGCAGTATTTT. The entire variable domain, with the rest obtained from reference TRBV30 and TRBJ2-3, is as follows: SQTIHQWPATLVQPVGSPLSLECTVEGTSNPNLYWYRQAAGRGLQLLFYSVGIGQISSEVPQNLSASRPQDRQFILSSKKLLLSDSGFYLCAWSVRGPDTQYFGPGTRLTVL.